This TCR beta chain was sequenced for a study of shared clonotypes between healthy human individuals. General study points: About 5% was the fraction of naive CD4 clonotypes found shared across a few donors. Estimated richness was generally greater in naive than memory subsets.

A word on this clone: Its antigen is undetermined.

In germline, CDR1 is SNHLY, CDR2 FYNNEI. The CDR3 length is 12 residues. Trimming stripped 3 bases from V and 7 bases from J, with 9 bases between. Sequencing used immunoSEQ multiplex PCR; TCRdb keeps in-frame clones, though not all of them. This table holds fewer than 3 million clones, 92% found once. The TCR sequence derives from a man in his late teens or twenties in good health. Some clones in this sample may be carry-over from other donors' samples. Specimen: naive CD4+ T cells from PBMCs. The subset: CD45RA+ positively selected. The chain combines TRBV2 with TRBJ1-1; D is unclear. This CDR3 reads CASSDPGFEAFF. The CDR3 DNA reads TGTGCCAGCAGTGATCCGGGGTTTGAAGCTTTCTTT.